Shown below are 21 T cell receptor beta chains from a single sample sequenced in a study of CD8 T cells in Susac syndrome. RNA was extracted with the RNeasy kit, and a quantity of roughly 0.45 to 1 ug was reverse transcribed using random hexamers. MiXCR, run by TCRdb on the immunoSEQ multiplex PCR reads, gives a single entry per CDR3 protein. The sample holds 250,000 to 350,000 distinct CDR3 sequences, about 91% seen once. Material: CD4+ T cells from PBMCs. These TCRs come from a human donor with multiple sclerosis.

J is TRBJ2-7 and V is TRBV6-2 or TRBV6-3; 7 bases line up with TRBD1. CDR1 is MNHEY, CDR2 SVGEGT, per germline. The junction had 14 bases not matched to a gene; V was cut back by 6 bases and J by 6 bases. The CDR3 extends over 15 amino acids. CDR3 coding DNA: TGTGCCAGCAGGGAGAGCCGGGACAGAGAGGGCGAGCAGTACTTC. This codes for CASRESRDREGEQYF.

J is TRBJ1-1 and V is TRBV20-1; D might be TRBD1 (5 bases). The CDR3 contains 15 residues. From germline, CDR1 is DFQATT and CDR2 SNEGSKA (reference sequence). Trimming pared 1 base from V and 1 base from J, leaving 13 bases between. Here the CDR3 DNA reads TGCAGTGCTAGAGGGGGCAGTCTGGAGAACACTGAAGCTTTCTTT. As protein: CSARGGSLENTEAFF.

This chain joins TRBV5-1 and TRBJ2-1; a weak D match, TRBD2 (5 bases). CDR3 length equals 14 residues. Germline CDR1 and CDR2: SGHRS and YFSETQ. V lost 4 bases and J 5 bases, leaving 13 bases between the germline ends. The CDR3 reads CASSRTGRNNEQFF. The CDR3 DNA reads TGCGCCAGCAGCCGGACTGGCCGGAACAATGAGCAGTTCTTC. Filled out from reference TRBV5-1 and TRBJ2-1, the complete variable domain reads KAGVTQTPRYLIKTRGQQVTLSCSPISGHRSVSWYQQTPGQGLQFLFEYFSETQRNKGNFPGRFSGRQFSNSRSEMNVSTLELGDSALYLCASSRTGRNNEQFFGPGTRLTVL.

The J gene is TRBJ2-7, the V gene TRBV4-2; 11 bases line up with TRBD1. Germline V gives CDR1 LGHNA, CDR2 YNFKEQ. This CDR3 has 17 residues. Losses at the gene ends were 0 bases for V and 5 bases for J; bases not matched to a gene: 9. As DNA, the CDR3 is TGTGCCAGCAGCCAAGATATCCCCCGGACAGGGGGCGACGAGCAGTACTTC. Its protein is CASSQDIPRTGGDEQYF.

The chain links TRBV20-1 to TRBJ1-1; tentative D call: TRBD1 (5 bases). With 7 bases removed from V and 3 bases from J, the gap between germline ends came to 12 bases. This CDR3 contains 12 residues. Germline CDR1 DFQATT, CDR2 SNEGSKA (reference sequence). The CDR3, as DNA: TGCAGTGTTGGGACGGAAGACACTGAAGCTTTCTTT. Its translation: CSVGTEDTEAFF.

The chain employs TRBV20-1 and TRBJ2-3, with D maybe TRBD2 (6 bases). Germline loops: CDR1 DFQATT, CDR2 SNEGSKA (reference sequence). CDR3 length equals 14 residues. The CDR3 sequence: CSTGTGSGTDTQYF. CDR3 bases: TGCAGCACGGGGACTGGCAGTGGCACAGATACGCAGTATTTT.

The J gene is TRBJ2-3, the V gene TRBV7-2; 12 bases match TRBD2. The CDR3 totals 16 residues. Trimming at V came to 5 bases and at J to 1 base, leaving 4 bases not matched to a gene. CDR1 and CDR2 from the germline V gene are SGHTA and FQGNSA. The CDR3 here is CASSRLAGVGTDTQYF. The CDR3 region has the DNA TGTGCCAGCAGCCGACTAGCGGGAGTTGGCACAGATACGCAGTATTTT.

The V and J genes are TRBV20-1 and TRBJ2-7, with D possibly being TRBD1 or TRBD2 (5 bases each). Germline V CDR1 and CDR2: DFQATT, SNEGSKA (reference sequence). Trimming stripped 6 bases from V and 2 bases from J, with 20 bases between. The CDR3 extends over 15 amino acids. CDR3 nucleotide sequence: TGCAGTGCATCAAGTGGGACCGATCCTACCTACGAGCAGTACTTC. This sequence encodes CSASSGTDPTYEQYF.

The chain recombines TRBV29-1 with TRBJ1-2; D possibly corresponds to TRBD1 (6 bases). This CDR3 contains 12 residues. V gave up 4 bases and J gave up 4 bases, with 10 bases separating them. CDR1 and CDR2 from the germline V gene are SQVTM and ANQGSEA. The CDR3 sequence: CSVGSGAYGYTF. CDR3 bases: TGCAGCGTTGGTTCAGGGGCCTATGGCTACACCTTC.

The CDR3 is CASSPPRGGPSTDTQYF. The CDR3 bases are TGTGCCAGCAGCCCTCCTAGGGGAGGGCCTAGCACAGATACGCAGTATTTT. The chain uses TRBV9 and TRBJ2-3; 7 nucleotides line up with TRBD2. The germline gives CDR1 SGDLS, CDR2 YYNGEE. V gave up 4 bases and J gave up 0 bases; unmatched junction bases: 11. The CDR3 sequence is 17 residues long.

The chain couples TRBV9 to TRBJ1-2; 8 positions match TRBD1. The CDR3 totals 19 residues. V was clipped by 3 bases and J by 0 bases; unmatched bases: 16. Germline-derived CDR1 and CDR2 are SGDLS and YYNGEE. CDR3 sequence (DNA): TGTGCCAGCAGCGCCCGCGGGCAGGGGGCCACCAGATCTAACTATGGCTACACCTTC. Residues: CASSARGQGATRSNYGYTF.

This clonotype was counted a single time. CDR3 amino acids: CASSPTGTSLREQYF. As DNA, the CDR3 is TGTGCCAGCAGCCCAACCGGGACTAGCCTACGAGAGCAGTACTTC. The chain combines TRBV7-2 with TRBJ2-7; 9 nucleotides match TRBD2. V shed 5 bases and J 7 bases; nucleotides not matched to a gene: 12. CDR3 length: 15 amino acids. Germline V CDR1 and CDR2: SGHTA, FQGNSA.

The J gene is TRBJ1-2, the V gene TRBV3-1, with D unclear. V was pared by 6 bases and J by 0 bases, with 17 bases between. From germline, CDR1 is LGHDT and CDR2 YNNKEL (reference sequence). The CDR3 sequence is 16 residues long. This CDR3 reads CASRLSSGVSNYGYTF. DNA of the CDR3: TGTGCCAGCAGACTTTCCTCGGGCGTCTCTAACTATGGCTACACCTTC.

The V and J genes are TRBV5-4 and TRBJ1-1; D call uncertain. The CDR3 contains 13 residues. Per germline, CDR1 SGHNT and CDR2 YYREEE (reference sequence). V lost 6 bases and J lost 4, with 13 bases in between. CDR3 nucleotides: TGTGCCAGCAAAAGGGATCTAAGCACTGAAGCTTTCTTT. Translating it yields CASKRDLSTEAFF.

The chain combines TRBV5-1 with TRBJ2-5, with D maybe TRBD1 (5 bases). The CDR3 has 14 residues. Germline V CDR1 and CDR2: SGHRS, YFSETQ. Deletions cut 4 bases from V and 4 bases from J, with 14 bases between. The CDR3 nucleotides are TGCGCCAGCAGCCTGGGATGGCAGGGAGAGACCCAGTACTTC. This translates into CASSLGWQGETQYF.

The V and J genes are TRBV30 and TRBJ2-5; TRBD2 might be the D (6 bases). The germline gives CDR1 GTSNPN, CDR2 SVGIG (reference sequence). Between the trimmed V and J ends, which lost 7 bases and 5 bases, there was a span of 17 bases. The CDR3 sequence is 13 residues long. The CDR3 here is CASKPLAWETQYF. DNA of the CDR3: TGTGCCTCCAAGCCGCTAGCGTGGGAGACCCAGTACTTC.

The chain couples TRBV15 to TRBJ1-3, with D unresolved. Trimming shortened V by 1 base and J by 1 base, and 8 bases separated the two germline ends. Germline V gene lookup returns CDR1 LNHNV and CDR2 YYDKDF (reference sequence). This CDR3 is built from 15 residues. CDR3 amino acids: CATSRVRESGNTIYF. As DNA, the CDR3 is TGTGCCACCAGCAGAGTTCGGGAATCTGGAAACACCATATATTTT.

The chain combines TRBV6-1 with TRBJ2-7, with 10 bases fitting TRBD1. Germline assignment: CDR1 MNHNS and CDR2 SASEGT. The CDR3 loop spans 16 amino acids. Trimming took 6 bases from V and 5 from J; bases not matched to a gene: 13. The CDR3 is CASSPSFWTGGHEQYF. CDR3 in DNA: TGTGCCAGCAGCCCATCCTTTTGGACAGGGGGGCACGAGCAGTACTTC.

This clonotype was observed once. V is TRBV12-3 or TRBV12-4 and J is TRBJ1-6; D is possibly TRBD1 (6 bases). V was shortened by 5 bases and J by 8 bases, with 10 bases between the two germline ends. The CDR3 spans 13 residues. The chain's CDR3 is CASSAGGHSPLHF. The CDR3 DNA is TGTGCCAGCAGTGCTGGGGGGCATTCACCCCTCCACTTT.

This clonotype was observed once. V and J are TRBV19 and TRBJ1-5, with D uncertain. V lost 6 bases to trimming and J lost 2 bases, with 8 bases between them. CDR1 and CDR2 (germline): LNHDA, SQIVND (reference sequence). The CDR3 has 13 residues. CDR3 in DNA: TGTGCCAGTAGGACCCTCGGCAATCAGCCCCAGCATTTT. Protein: CASRTLGNQPQHF.

The chain employs TRBV7-3 and TRBJ2-3; either TRBD1 or TRBD2 may supply D (7 bases each). V was pared by 5 bases and J by 1 base, with 16 bases between. The V gene's germline CDR1 is SGHTA and CDR2 FQGTGA. The length of the CDR3 is 16 residues. This CDR3 is CASSRGGLAGTDTQYF. The CDR3 region has the DNA TGTGCCAGCAGCAGAGGGGGCCTAGCGGGCACAGATACGCAGTATTTT.